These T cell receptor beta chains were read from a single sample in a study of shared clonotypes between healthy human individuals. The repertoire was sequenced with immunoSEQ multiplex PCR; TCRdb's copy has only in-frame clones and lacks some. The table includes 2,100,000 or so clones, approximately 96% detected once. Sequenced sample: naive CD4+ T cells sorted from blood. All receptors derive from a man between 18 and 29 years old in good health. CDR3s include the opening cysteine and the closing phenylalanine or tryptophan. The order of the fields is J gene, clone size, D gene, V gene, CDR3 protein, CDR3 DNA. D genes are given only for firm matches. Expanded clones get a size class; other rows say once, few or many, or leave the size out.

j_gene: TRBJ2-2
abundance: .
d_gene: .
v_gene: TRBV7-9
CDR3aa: CASSLPPIQNTGELFF
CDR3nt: TGTGCCAGCAGCTTGCCACCAATACAGAACACCGGGGAGCTGTTTTTT

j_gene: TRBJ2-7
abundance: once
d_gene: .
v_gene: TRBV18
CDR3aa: CASSPPKGYEQYF
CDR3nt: TGTGCCAGCTCACCACCAAAGGGGTACGAGCAGTACTTC

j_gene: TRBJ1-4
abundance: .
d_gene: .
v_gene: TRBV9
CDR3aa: CASSSPGQINEKLFF
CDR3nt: TGTGCCAGCAGCTCCCCAGGGCAAATTAATGAAAAACTGTTTTTT

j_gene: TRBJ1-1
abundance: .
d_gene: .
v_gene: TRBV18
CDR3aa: CASSSQGNTEAFF
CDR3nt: TGTGCCAGCTCAAGCCAGGGGAACACTGAAGCTTTCTTT

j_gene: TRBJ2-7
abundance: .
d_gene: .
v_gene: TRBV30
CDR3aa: CAWSVRESSYEQYF
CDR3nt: TGTGCCTGGAGTGTACGGGAGTCATCCTACGAGCAGTACTTC

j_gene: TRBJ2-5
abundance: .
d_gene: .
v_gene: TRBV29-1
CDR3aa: CSVEGRLQETQYF
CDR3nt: TGCAGCGTTGAGGGGAGGCTCCAAGAGACCCAGTACTTC

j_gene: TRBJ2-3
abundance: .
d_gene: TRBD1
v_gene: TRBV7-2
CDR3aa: CASSLEPGQGAADTQYF
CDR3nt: TGTGCCAGCAGCTTAGAGCCGGGACAGGGGGCGGCAGATACGCAGTATTTT

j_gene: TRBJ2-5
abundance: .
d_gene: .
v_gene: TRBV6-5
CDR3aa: CASSSFQETQYF
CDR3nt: TGTGCCAGCAGTTCTTTTCAAGAGACCCAGTACTTC

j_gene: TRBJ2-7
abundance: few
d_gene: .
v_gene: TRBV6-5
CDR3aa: CASSYGGPMREQYF
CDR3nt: TGTGCCAGCAGTTACGGGGGACCAATGCGCGAGCAGTACTTC

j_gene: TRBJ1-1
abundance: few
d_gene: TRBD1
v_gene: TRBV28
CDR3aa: CASSHGQVKTEAFF
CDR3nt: TGTGCCAGCAGCCACGGACAGGTAAAGACTGAAGCTTTCTTT

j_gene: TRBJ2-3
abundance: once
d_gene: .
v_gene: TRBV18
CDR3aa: CASSPLFNTDTQYF
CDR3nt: TGTGCCAGCTCACCACTCTTCAACACAGATACGCAGTATTTT

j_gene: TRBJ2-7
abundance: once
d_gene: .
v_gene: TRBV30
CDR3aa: CAWSGNGQFGF
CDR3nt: TGTGCCTGGAGTGGGAACGGCCAGTTTGGCTTC

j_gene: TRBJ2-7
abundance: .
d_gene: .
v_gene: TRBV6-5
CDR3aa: CASNRDVGGEQYF
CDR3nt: TGTGCCAGCAATCGGGACGTGGGGGGCGAGCAGTACTTC

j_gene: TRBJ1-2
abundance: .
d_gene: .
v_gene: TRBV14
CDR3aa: CASSQVSRADGYTF
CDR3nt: TGTGCCAGCAGCCAAGTCAGTCGGGCGGATGGCTACACCTTC

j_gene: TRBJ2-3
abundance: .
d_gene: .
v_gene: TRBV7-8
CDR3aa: CASSLRGGRPFTDTQYF
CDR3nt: TGTGCCAGCAGCTTACGGGGCGGCAGACCTTTCACAGATACGCAGTATTTT

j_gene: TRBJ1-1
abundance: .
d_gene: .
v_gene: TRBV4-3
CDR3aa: CASSLSLTLDTEAFF
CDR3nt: TGCGCCAGCAGCCTATCCCTGACCTTGGACACTGAAGCTTTCTTT

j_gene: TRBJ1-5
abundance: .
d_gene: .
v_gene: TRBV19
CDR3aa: CASSIGQGTGQPQHF
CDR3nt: TGTGCCAGTAGTATTGGGCAGGGGACCGGTCAGCCCCAGCATTTT

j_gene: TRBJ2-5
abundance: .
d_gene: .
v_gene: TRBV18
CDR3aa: CASSPPGVPSETQYF
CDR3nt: TGTGCCAGCTCACCACCCGGAGTGCCAAGTGAGACCCAGTACTTC

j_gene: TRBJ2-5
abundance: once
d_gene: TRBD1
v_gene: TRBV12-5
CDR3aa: CASGLWDSRVEETQYF
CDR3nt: TGTGCTAGTGGTTTGTGGGACAGTAGGGTAGAAGAGACCCAGTACTTC

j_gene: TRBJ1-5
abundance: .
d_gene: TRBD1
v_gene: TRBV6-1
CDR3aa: CASSGTDRAQPQHF
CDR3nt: TGTGCCAGCAGCGGTACCGACAGGGCCCAGCCCCAGCATTTT

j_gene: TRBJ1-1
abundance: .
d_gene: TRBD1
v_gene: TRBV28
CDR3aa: CASTGQGAGTEAFF
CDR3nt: TGTGCCAGCACCGGACAGGGGGCGGGGACTGAAGCTTTCTTT

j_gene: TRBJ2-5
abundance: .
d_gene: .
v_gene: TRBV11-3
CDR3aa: CASSLGSTGLETQYF
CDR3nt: TGTGCCAGCAGCTTGGGTAGTACAGGATTAGAGACCCAGTACTTC

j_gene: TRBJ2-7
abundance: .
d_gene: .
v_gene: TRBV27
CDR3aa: CASSRPGYYEQYF
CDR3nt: TGTGCCAGCAGTAGACCAGGATACTACGAGCAGTACTTC

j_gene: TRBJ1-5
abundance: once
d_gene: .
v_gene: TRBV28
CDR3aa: CASSSRQGDQPQHF
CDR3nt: TGTGCCAGCAGTTCCCGCCAGGGCGATCAGCCCCAGCATTTT

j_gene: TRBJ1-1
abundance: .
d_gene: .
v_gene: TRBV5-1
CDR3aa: CASSPVQSGNTEAFF
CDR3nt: TGCGCCAGCAGCCCCGTACAGAGCGGGAACACTGAAGCTTTCTTT

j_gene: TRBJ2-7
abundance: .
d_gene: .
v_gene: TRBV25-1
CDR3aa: CASSDNSETLLSYEQYF
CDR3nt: TGTGCCAGCAGTGATAATTCAGAGACCCTGCTCTCCTACGAGCAGTACTTC

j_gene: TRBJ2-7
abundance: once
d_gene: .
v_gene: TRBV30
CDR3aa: CAWRFPGVGYEQYF
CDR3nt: TGTGCCTGGAGGTTCCCGGGGGTAGGGTACGAGCAGTACTTC

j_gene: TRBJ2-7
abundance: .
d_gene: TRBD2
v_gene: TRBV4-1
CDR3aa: CASSQEGGTSGSRYF
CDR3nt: TGCGCCAGCAGCCAAGAGGGGGGGACTAGCGGGAGTCGGTACTTC

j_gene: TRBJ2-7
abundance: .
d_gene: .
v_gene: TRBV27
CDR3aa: CASSLTPVSYEQYF
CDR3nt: TGTGCCAGCAGCCTTACGCCTGTCTCCTACGAGCAGTACTTC

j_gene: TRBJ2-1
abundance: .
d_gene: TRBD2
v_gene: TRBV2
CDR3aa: CASRETSPREQFF
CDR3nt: TGTGCCAGCAGAGAGACTAGCCCTAGGGAGCAGTTCTTC

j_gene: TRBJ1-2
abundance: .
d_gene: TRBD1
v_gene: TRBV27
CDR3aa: CASSPVDRVGSYGYTF
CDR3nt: TGTGCCAGCAGTCCAGTAGACAGGGTTGGTAGTTATGGCTACACCTTC

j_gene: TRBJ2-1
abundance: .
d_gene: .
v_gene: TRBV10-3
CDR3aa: CAISESGGSYNEQFF
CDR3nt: TGTGCCATCAGTGAGTCTGGGGGATCCTACAATGAGCAGTTCTTC

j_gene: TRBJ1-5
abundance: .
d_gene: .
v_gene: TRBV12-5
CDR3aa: CASGPHQDRRGSNQPQHF
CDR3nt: TGTGCTAGTGGCCCTCATCAGGACCGCCGGGGATCCAATCAGCCCCAGCATTTT

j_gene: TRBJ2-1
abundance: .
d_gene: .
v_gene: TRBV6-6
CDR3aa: CASSYGEGQVLSEQFF
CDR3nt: TGTGCCAGCAGTTACGGGGAGGGACAGGTTCTCAGTGAGCAGTTCTTC

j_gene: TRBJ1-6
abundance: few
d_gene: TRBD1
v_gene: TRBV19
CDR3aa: CASSTRDRNNSPLHF
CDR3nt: TGTGCCAGTAGTACCCGGGACAGAAATAATTCACCCCTCCACTTT

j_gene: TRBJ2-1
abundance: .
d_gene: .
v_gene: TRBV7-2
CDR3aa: CASSSGWTGLNEQFF
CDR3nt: TGTGCCAGCAGCTCCGGGTGGACGGGGTTGAATGAGCAGTTCTTC

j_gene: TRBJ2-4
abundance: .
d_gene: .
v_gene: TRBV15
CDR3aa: CATSREGITGVKNIQYF
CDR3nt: TGTGCCACCAGCAGAGAGGGTATTACGGGAGTCAAAAACATTCAGTACTTC

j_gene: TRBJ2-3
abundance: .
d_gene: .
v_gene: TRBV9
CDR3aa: CASSVGRGPSTDTQYF
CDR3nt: TGTGCCAGCAGCGTAGGACGCGGGCCTAGCACAGATACGCAGTATTTT

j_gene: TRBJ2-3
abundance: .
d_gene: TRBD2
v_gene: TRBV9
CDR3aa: CASSPPRLAGGDTQYF
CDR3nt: TGTGCCAGCAGCCCCCCTCGGCTAGCGGGAGGGGATACGCAGTATTTT

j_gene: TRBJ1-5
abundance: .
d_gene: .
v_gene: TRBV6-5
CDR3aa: CASSYSGPNQPQHF
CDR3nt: TGTGCCAGCAGTTACTCAGGGCCGAATCAGCCCCAGCATTTT